Listed below are T cell receptor beta chains from one sample, sequenced in a study of Ad26.COV2.S vaccination and SARS-CoV-2 variants. Here immunoSEQ multiplex PCR was the method, and the copy in TCRdb shows in-frame clones only, minus some. In the table there are hundreds of thousands of clones, approximately 86% of which are singletons. Specimen: peripheral blood, collected in a trial of Ad26.COV2.S vaccine versus placebo. All receptors come from a person aged 18-60 years who received the Ad26.COV2.S COVID-19 vaccine or a placebo. Each CDR3 is given with its conserved first and last residue. D genes are given only for firm matches. Clone size is shown for a subset of rows, as once, few, many or a class of expanded clone.

-	TRBJ2-3	TRBD2	TRBV2	CASHGLAGESTDTQYF	TGTGCCAGCCACGGACTAGCGGGCGAGAGCACAGATACGCAGTATTTT
-	TRBJ2-2	TRBD2	TRBV3-1/TRBV3-2	CASSQAGLAVTGELFF	TGTGCCAGCAGCCAAGCCGGGCTAGCGGTCACCGGGGAGCTGTTTTTT
-	TRBJ2-1	TRBD1	TRBV27	CASSFTGQGSYNEQFF	TGTGCCAGCAGTTTCACTGGACAGGGCTCCTACAATGAGCAGTTCTTC
-	TRBJ2-5	TRBD2	TRBV5-4	CASSLVGLAGPGETQYF	TGTGCCAGCAGCTTGGTCGGACTAGCGGGGCCGGGGGAGACCCAGTACTTC
-	TRBJ2-3	-	TRBV18	CASSPDRAGDTQYF	TGTGCCAGCTCACCCGACAGGGCGGGGGATACGCAGTATTTT
-	TRBJ1-2	TRBD1	TRBV19	CASSLLPGQGEYGYTF	TGTGCCAGTAGTCTATTACCGGGACAGGGGGAATATGGCTACACCTTC
once	TRBJ2-7	TRBD1	TRBV6-6	CASRPDRGPYEQYF	TGTGCCAGCAGACCGGACAGGGGTCCCTACGAGCAGTACTTC
few	TRBJ1-1	TRBD1	TRBV29-1	CSVLPGQGLAFF	TGCAGCGTTCTTCCGGGACAGGGGCTAGCTTTCTTT
-	TRBJ2-7	TRBD1	TRBV23-1	CASSHPRDRTYEQYF	TGCGCCAGCAGTCACCCTAGGGACAGGACTTACGAGCAGTACTTC
once	TRBJ2-1	-	TRBV24-1	CATRRGPGNEQFF	TGTGCCACCCGGAGGGGCCCGGGTAATGAGCAGTTCTTC
-	TRBJ2-1	-	TRBV9	CASSVQLGVRNEQFF	TGTGCCAGCAGCGTACAATTGGGGGTCCGGAATGAGCAGTTCTTC
-	TRBJ2-2	-	TRBV4-3	CASSQDLAGQNGELFF	TGCGCCAGCAGCCAAGATCTAGCAGGCCAGAACGGGGAGCTGTTTTTT
-	TRBJ1-6	-	TRBV2	CASSERQLGSYNSPLHF	TGTGCCAGCAGTGAACGTCAGCTCGGAAGCTATAATTCACCCCTCCACTTT
few	TRBJ2-7	-	TRBV28	CASGPSYEQYF	TGTGCCAGTGGTCCCTCCTACGAGCAGTACTTC
-	TRBJ1-1	TRBD1	TRBV5-4	CASSWQGGTEAFF	TGTGCCAGCAGCTGGCAGGGGGGCACTGAAGCTTTCTTT
-	TRBJ1-1	TRBD1	TRBV6-5	CASTRQGYTNTEAFF	TGTGCCAGCACCCGACAGGGGTATACGAACACTGAAGCTTTCTTT
-	TRBJ2-7	-	TRBV27	CASSLRITRYEQYF	TGTGCCAGCAGTTTACGGATAACCCGCTACGAGCAGTACTTC
once	TRBJ2-1	-	TRBV7-2	CASSSDLGEQFF	TGTGCCAGCAGCTCCGATCTTGGTGAGCAGTTCTTC
once	TRBJ2-7	TRBD1	TRBV10-3	CAISPGQGAYEQYF	TGTGCCATCAGCCCGGGACAGGGTGCCTACGAGCAGTACTTC
-	TRBJ2-1	-	TRBV9	CASSVGPSPYNEQFF	TGTGCCAGCAGCGTTGGGCCCTCTCCGTACAATGAGCAGTTCTTC
-	TRBJ1-2	-	TRBV10-3	CANSVGGGDYGYTF	TGTGCCAATTCGGTTGGGGGAGGGGACTATGGCTACACCTTC
-	TRBJ2-2	-	TRBV11-2	CASSTITGELFF	TGTGCCAGCAGCACAATAACCGGGGAGCTGTTTTTT
-	TRBJ2-4	TRBD1	TRBV5-1	CASSYVPGGESIQYF	TGCGCCAGCAGCTACGTCCCAGGGGGAGAGAGCATTCAGTACTTC
-	TRBJ1-1	-	TRBV3-1/TRBV3-2	CASSQDSGSQRGTEAFF	TGTGCCAGCAGCCAAGATTCGGGCAGCCAAAGAGGCACTGAAGCTTTCTTT
-	TRBJ2-5	TRBD1	TRBV7-3	CASSRTGEETQYF	TGTGCCAGCAGCAGGACAGGGGAAGAGACCCAGTACTTC
-	TRBJ2-2	TRBD1	TRBV2	CASSGQVGTGELFF	TGTGCCAGCAGCGGACAGGTGGGCACCGGGGAGCTGTTTTTT
-	TRBJ2-1	-	TRBV14	CASSPFQTREQFF	TGTGCCAGCAGCCCGTTCCAGACTCGTGAGCAGTTCTTC
-	TRBJ1-1	-	TRBV7-2	CASRGGLNTEAFF	TGTGCCAGCCGCGGCGGGCTTAACACTGAAGCTTTCTTT
once	TRBJ1-5	TRBD1	TRBV19	CASSIQPTGGKEPQHF	TGTGCCAGTAGTATACAACCCACAGGGGGCAAGGAGCCCCAGCATTTT
-	TRBJ1-1	TRBD1	TRBV5-1	CASSWGQGSTEAFF	TGCGCCAGCAGCTGGGGACAGGGGAGTACTGAAGCTTTCTTT
few	TRBJ2-7	-	TRBV7-6	CASSLFAGRSYEQYF	TGTGCCAGCAGCTTATTTGCAGGGAGATCCTACGAGCAGTACTTC
-	TRBJ2-1	TRBD1	TRBV11-2	CASRVGTTGVHNEQFF	TGTGCCAGCAGAGTCGGAACGACAGGGGTCCACAATGAGCAGTTCTTC
-	TRBJ1-6	TRBD1	TRBV23-1	CASSRPQGGGSPLHF	TGCGCCAGCAGTCGACCACAGGGGGGAGGATCACCCCTCCACTTT
-	TRBJ2-7	TRBD1	TRBV7-2	CASSRDRAYEQYF	TGTGCCAGCAGCAGGGACAGGGCCTACGAGCAGTACTTC
few	TRBJ1-1	-	TRBV2	CASSVRQMNTEAFF	TGTGCCAGCAGTGTCAGACAGATGAACACTGAAGCTTTCTTT
-	TRBJ1-2	-	TRBV4-1	CASSQESIGVGYGYTF	TGCGCCAGCAGCCAAGAATCCATCGGGGTTGGCTATGGCTACACCTTC
-	TRBJ1-5	-	TRBV5-1	CASSLKRAEYSNQPQHF	TGCGCCAGCAGCTTGAAGCGGGCAGAATATAGCAATCAGCCCCAGCATTTT
-	TRBJ1-3	-	TRBV6-6	CASIYGGGGNTIYF	TGTGCCAGCATTTACGGGGGCGGGGGAAACACCATATATTTT
few	TRBJ1-1	-	TRBV18	CASSPPARVGTEAFF	TGTGCCAGCTCACCACCGGCCAGGGTGGGGACTGAAGCTTTCTTT
-	TRBJ2-1	-	TRBV5-4	CASSYRGLAARNEQFF	TGTGCCAGCAGCTACCGGGGGCTAGCGGCCCGCAATGAGCAGTTCTTC
-	TRBJ1-3	-	TRBV5-1	CASSLSGVGNTIYF	TGCGCCAGCAGCTTATCAGGGGTTGGAAACACCATATATTTT
-	TRBJ2-7	-	TRBV7-8	CASSQSGYEQYF	TGTGCCAGCAGCCAATCAGGGTACGAGCAGTACTTC
-	TRBJ2-7	-	TRBV7-6	CASSLAPQPAYEQYF	TGTGCCAGCAGCTTAGCCCCCCAGCCGGCCTACGAGCAGTACTTC
-	TRBJ2-7	-	TRBV29-1	CSALVLPYEQYF	TGCAGCGCCTTAGTGTTGCCCTACGAGCAGTACTTC
-	TRBJ2-7	-	TRBV28	CASSLEGYEQYF	TGTGCCAGCAGCCTAGAAGGCTACGAGCAGTACTTC
-	TRBJ1-6	-	TRBV3-1/TRBV3-2	CASSQGSSPARVYNSPLHF	TGTGCCAGCAGCCAAGGCAGCTCTCCGGCTCGGGTTTATAATTCACCCCTCCACTTT